The 32 T cell receptor beta chains in this list originate from one sample, sequenced in a study of OX40 agonist ivuxolimab in advanced cancers. Library generation was performed with the immunoSEQ multiplex PCR assay. This immuneACCESS table, as held by TCRdb, lists in-frame sequences with V and J called but not all clones. Of the missing ones, under half trace to an unresolved V gene in checked studies; the others have no known cause. This sample has some 60,000 clones in its table, and 91% of those were observed once. The top ten clonotypes cover roughly 13% of the sample. Source: CD4+ or CD8+ T cells sorted from blood, taken in a trial of the OX40 agonist ivuxolimab. The receptors were gathered from an adult with an advanced solid tumor such as melanoma, head and neck, liver or kidney cancer.

CDR3 region: CASSEGSHLSYEQYF. The CDR3 DNA follows: TGTGCCAGCAGTGAAGGAAGCCACCTCTCCTACGAGCAGTACTTC. The chain couples TRBV25-1 to TRBJ2-7; D uncertain. This CDR3 is built from 15 residues. The germline V and J ends were trimmed by 2 bases and 0 bases, with 11 bases remaining between them. Per germline, CDR1 MGHDK and CDR2 SYGVNS.

This clone was detected only a few times. This rearrangement joins TRBV6-5 to TRBJ1-2, with D uncertain. Germline values: CDR1 MNHEY, CDR2 SVGAGI. V gave up 4 bases and J gave up 0 bases, with 15 bases separating them. The CDR3 consists of 16 residues. For the CDR3, the DNA is TGTGCCAGCAGTTCTCAGCGCGTGGAAACTAACTATGGCTACACCTTC. The encoded protein is CASSSQRVETNYGYTF.

This chain joins TRBV7-9 and TRBJ2-7; 9 nucleotides agree with TRBD2. Losses at the gene ends were 2 bases for V and 5 bases for J; bases not matched to a gene: 7. Germline CDR1 and CDR2: SEHNR and FQNEAQ (reference sequence). CDR3 length equals 15 residues. The CDR3 spells CASSLRPSGIHEQYF. DNA for the CDR3: TGTGCCAGCAGCTTAAGGCCTAGCGGGATCCACGAGCAGTACTTC.

Only one count was recorded for this clone. The chain carries TRBV4-1 and TRBJ1-1; TRBD1 matches at 8 bases. Losses at the gene ends were 1 base for V and 3 bases for J; bases not matched to a gene: 4. The germline V gene encodes CDR1 MGHRA and CDR2 YSYEKL. The CDR3 is made up of 15 amino acids. Here the CDR3 DNA reads TGCGCCAGCAGCCAAGGACAGGGGTTGGACACTGAAGCTTTCTTT. This sequence encodes CASSQGQGLDTEAFF.

This chain uses TRBV7-9 with TRBJ1-4, with D unresolved. This CDR3 is built from 14 residues. CDR1 is SEHNR and CDR2 is FQNEAQ in the germline V gene (reference sequence). Deletions cut 6 bases from V and 6 bases from J, with 14 bases between. The CDR3 DNA is TGTGCCAGCAGTCCCTCCGGGCAGGATGAAAAACTGTTTTTT. Protein product: CASSPSGQDEKLFF. The full variable domain, completed using reference TRBV7-9 and TRBJ1-4, is DTGVSQNPRHKITKRGQNVTFRCDPISEHNRLYWYRQTLGQGPEFLTYFQNEAQLEKSRLLSDRFSAERPKGSFSTLEIQRTEQGDSAMYLCASSPSGQDEKLFFGSGTQLSVL.

The chain recombines TRBV19 with TRBJ1-2; 8 bases align to TRBD1. Unmatched junction bases numbered 9, after V lost 5 bases and J lost 4 bases. The CDR3 is made up of 15 amino acids. CDR1 and CDR2 from the germline V gene are LNHDA and SQIVND (reference sequence). This CDR3 is CASSFMTGDLYGYTF. CDR3 DNA sequence: TGTGCCAGTAGTTTTATGACAGGGGATCTCTATGGCTACACCTTC.

The chain couples TRBV4-3 to TRBJ2-7; D uncertain. Trimming shortened V by 0 bases and J by 0 bases, and 6 bases separated the two germline ends. Germline-derived CDR1 and CDR2 are LGHNA and YSLEER. The CDR3 has 14 residues. CDR3 DNA: TGCGCCAGCAGCCAAGACAGAAGCTCCTACGAGCAGTACTTC. It encodes CASSQDRSSYEQYF.

The chain couples TRBV4-1 to TRBJ2-5; D call uncertain. This CDR3 is built from 13 residues. Deletions cut 4 bases from V and 8 bases from J, with 14 bases between. From germline, CDR1 is MGHRA and CDR2 YSYEKL. The CDR3 DNA reads as TGCGCCAGCAGCCCCCAATACGCGGACACCCAGTACTTC. This encodes CASSPQYADTQYF.

This sequence joins TRBV7-9 and TRBJ2-5, with TRBD2 matching over 10 bases. The CDR3 extends over 15 amino acids. J was trimmed by 2 bases and V by 7 bases; bases with no gene match: 7. Per the germline V gene, CDR1 is SEHNR and CDR2 is FQNEAQ (reference sequence). For the CDR3, the DNA is TGTGCCAGCATCAGGACTAGCGGACCACAAGAGACCCAGTACTTC. This encodes CASIRTSGPQETQYF.

By frequency in the sample, this clone is medium-sized. In nucleotides, the CDR3 is TGTGCCAGCACCGGGACTAGGGGCACCGGGGAGCTGTTTTTT. This gives the protein CASTGTRGTGELFF. The chain recombines TRBV25-1 with TRBJ2-2; TRBD2 agrees at 8 bases. There are 14 residues in the CDR3. The germline V gene encodes CDR1 MGHDK and CDR2 SYGVNS. V lost 7 bases, J lost 4 bases, and 5 bases stayed unmatched.

V usage is TRBV6-5 and J usage is TRBJ2-2, with D perhaps matching TRBD1 or TRBD2 (5 bases each). Germline V lookup: CDR1 MNHEY, CDR2 SVGAGI. Trimming left V 4 bases short and J 5 bases short, with 14 bases between. This CDR3 is built from 15 residues. The CDR3: CASSFGRRTTGELFF. The CDR3 DNA reads as TGTGCCAGCAGTTTCGGACGGAGGACAACCGGGGAGCTGTTTTTT.

The chain links TRBV7-9 to TRBJ2-2, with D uncertain. Trimming cost V 4 bases and J 7 bases, with 4 bases left between them. The length of the CDR3 is 11 residues. Per germline, CDR1 SEHNR and CDR2 FQNEAQ (reference sequence). CDR3 residues: CASSSDGELFF. CDR3 DNA: TGTGCCAGCAGCTCGGACGGGGAGCTGTTTTTT.

V and J are TRBV27 and TRBJ1-4; D possibly corresponds to TRBD1 (5 bases). The CDR3 has 13 residues. V dropped 5 bases and J dropped 5 bases, with 9 bases sitting between them. Germline CDR1 MNHEY, CDR2 SMNVEV (reference sequence). CDR3 sequence: CASSPWGNEKLFF. CDR3 nucleotide sequence: TGTGCCAGCAGTCCATGGGGGAATGAAAAACTGTTTTTT.

The chain recombines TRBV19 with TRBJ2-1; possible D gene TRBD2, 6 bases. The CDR3 is 13 amino acids. V shed 6 bases and J shed 6 bases, with 12 bases lying between them. Germline V gives CDR1 LNHDA, CDR2 SQIVND (reference sequence). The DNA for the CDR3 is TGTGCCAGTAGCCAGACTAGTTTCAATGAGCAGTTCTTC. Its protein is CASSQTSFNEQFF.

V gene TRBV6-1 combines with J gene TRBJ1-1; a possible D gene is TRBD1 (5 bases). This CDR3 contains 12 residues. Germline-derived CDR1 and CDR2 are MNHNS and SASEGT. Trimming took 9 bases from V and 1 from J, leaving 9 bases between them. The CDR3: CASRQGNTEAFF. In DNA form, the CDR3 reads TGTGCCAGTAGGCAGGGGAACACTGAAGCTTTCTTT.

The gene calls are TRBV19 and TRBJ2-1; D unclear. V lost 9 bases to trimming and J lost 4 bases, with 10 bases between them. From germline, CDR1 is LNHDA and CDR2 SQIVND (reference sequence). The CDR3 extends over 12 amino acids. The CDR3 reads CASQDGYNEQFF. For the CDR3, the DNA is TGTGCCAGCCAGGACGGATACAATGAGCAGTTCTTC.

This sequence joins TRBV27 and TRBJ1-1, with TRBD1 as a possible D gene (5 bases). The CDR3 totals 18 residues. CDR1 and CDR2 (germline): MNHEY, SMNVEV (reference sequence). The ends were cut back, 0 bases at V and 0 bases at J, with 17 bases in the middle. The CDR3 nucleotides are TGTGCCAGCAGTTTATCGTCGGGACTAGGGTTCCTGAACACTGAAGCTTTCTTT. Its protein product is CASSLSSGLGFLNTEAFF.

V is TRBV6-4 and J is TRBJ2-3; TRBD2 agrees at 8 bases. Germline V gene lookup returns CDR1 MRHNA and CDR2 SNTAGT. The CDR3 is 16 residues long. J gave up 1 base and V 0 bases, and 3 bases lay outside the gene matches. CDR3 residues: CASSDSTGGGTDTQYF. DNA of the CDR3: TGTGCCAGCAGTGACTCGACGGGGGGGGGCACAGATACGCAGTATTTT.

The chain combines TRBV7-6 with TRBJ2-3; TRBD2 might be the D (6 bases). V lost 6 bases to trimming and J lost 2 bases, with 27 bases between them. The CDR3 is 19 amino acids. Germline CDR1 reads SGHVS; CDR2 reads FNYEAQ. The CDR3 DNA reads as TGTGCCAGCAGACCAACCATCTCTCCCGCGGGGACTGACACAGATACGCAGTATTTT. It specifies CASRPTISPAGTDTDTQYF.

This chain uses TRBV7-2 with TRBJ1-2, with D unclear. The germline CDR1 and CDR2 sequences are SGHTA and FQGNSA. The CDR3 sequence is 13 residues long. Trimming took off 2 bases at V and 7 bases at J, with 11 bases between the two ends. The CDR3 here is CASSLQRVGGYTF. CDR3 sequence (DNA): TGTGCCAGCAGCTTACAAAGGGTTGGTGGCTACACCTTC.

The chain recombines TRBV27 with TRBJ2-7; D ambiguous. The germline CDR1 and CDR2 sequences are MNHEY and SMNVEV (reference sequence). This CDR3 has 16 amino acids. Deletions cut 2 bases from V and 0 bases from J, with 14 bases between. CDR3 bases: TGTGCCAGCAGTTTAATCGCAGGTCTTAACTCCTACGAGCAGTACTTC. This codes for CASSLIAGLNSYEQYF.

The chain links TRBV7-4 to TRBJ1-5; no firm D call. V lost 0 bases and J lost 1, with 10 bases in between. This CDR3 region has 16 residues. Per the germline V gene, CDR1 is SGHVT and CDR2 is SQSDAQ. The CDR3 loop is CASSLAVGPSNQPQHF. The DNA for the CDR3 is TGTGCCAGCAGCTTAGCGGTAGGGCCCAGCAATCAGCCCCAGCATTTT.

This chain joins TRBV5-1 and TRBJ2-1; 8 bases align to TRBD2. This CDR3 contains 17 residues. V lost 4 bases to trimming and J lost 3 bases; unmatched junction nucleotides: 12. Germline V gene sequence: CDR1 SGHRS, CDR2 YFSETQ. CDR3 DNA sequence: TGCGCCAGCAGCCGGATTAAAAGCGGGAGCTACTACAATGAGCAGTTCTTC. Residues: CASSRIKSGSYYNEQFF. The full variable domain, in which reference TRBV5-1 and TRBJ2-1 provide the parts outside the CDR3, is KAGVTQTPRYLIKTRGQQVTLSCSPISGHRSVSWYQQTPGQGLQFLFEYFSETQRNKGNFPGRFSGRQFSNSRSEMNVSTLELGDSALYLCASSRIKSGSYYNEQFFGPGTRLTVL.

Details on this clone: The junction departs from germline at one end; a sequencing error may be responsible. J is TRBJ2-5 and V is TRBV27; D possibly corresponds to TRBD1 (6 bases). This CDR3 has 14 residues. Germline CDR1 and CDR2: MNHEY and SMNVEV (reference sequence). CDR3 in amino acids: CVSSLWAGEETQYF. The CDR3 DNA is TGTGTCAGCAGTTTATGGGCAGGGGAGGAGACCCAGTACTTC.

The chain employs TRBV15 and TRBJ2-6; D not certain. Germline assignment: CDR1 LNHNV and CDR2 YYDKDF (reference sequence). The CDR3 sequence is 17 residues long. Trimming cost V 0 bases and J 0 bases, with 9 bases left between them. CDR3 sequence reads: CATSRDRQNSGANVLTF. The DNA for the CDR3 is TGTGCCACCAGCAGAGATCGGCAGAACTCTGGGGCCAACGTCCTGACTTTC. Filled out from reference TRBV15 and TRBJ2-6, the complete variable domain reads DAMVIQNPRYQVTQFGKPVTLSCSQTLNHNVMYWYQQKSSQAPKLLFHYYDKDFNNEADTPDNFQSRRPNTSFCFLDIRSPGLGDTAMYLCATSRDRQNSGANVLTFGAGSRLTVL.

This clone was detected once. This chain uses TRBV7-9 with TRBJ2-3; 11 bases align to TRBD2. Germline trimming cut 5 bases from V and 5 bases from J; bases unmatched to any gene: 15. The CDR3 contains 18 residues. Germline assignment: CDR1 SEHNR and CDR2 FQNEAQ (reference sequence). CDR3 protein: CASSEMRLAGGPEDTQYF. The CDR3 bases are TGTGCCAGCAGCGAGATGAGGTTAGCGGGAGGGCCCGAAGATACGCAGTATTTT.

The gene calls are TRBV11-3 and TRBJ2-6; D gene uncertain. Germline values: CDR1 SGHNT, CDR2 YENEEA. With 2 bases removed from V and 4 bases from J, the gap between germline ends came to 6 bases. CDR3 length: 14 amino acids. CDR3 loop: CASSLRTGANVLTF. The DNA for the CDR3 is TGTGCCAGCAGCTTAAGGACCGGGGCCAACGTCCTGACTTTC.

The rearrangement joins TRBV7-2 to TRBJ1-1; no clear D gene. The CDR3 sequence is 13 residues long. Germline loops: CDR1 SGHTA, CDR2 FQGNSA. Trimming left V 1 base short and J 4 bases short, with 7 bases between. For the CDR3, the DNA is TGTGCCAGCAGCTTAGGCTTGAGCACTGAAGCTTTCTTT. Protein sequence: CASSLGLSTEAFF.

The genes are TRBV9 and TRBJ2-7; D not certain. Germline values: CDR1 SGDLS, CDR2 YYNGEE. The ends were cut back, 0 bases at V and 2 bases at J, with 12 bases in the middle. The CDR3 loop spans 15 amino acids. The CDR3 nucleotides read TGTGCCAGCAGCGTAGGGGGTAGGCAGACCTACGAGCAGTACTTC. It encodes CASSVGGRQTYEQYF. The variable domain in full, completed from reference TRBV9 and TRBJ2-7, reads DSGVTQTPKHLITATGQRVTLRCSPRSGDLSVYWYQQSLDQGLQFLIQYYNGEERAKGNILERFSAQQFPDLHSELNLSSLELGDSALYFCASSVGGRQTYEQYFGPGTRLTVT.

This rearrangement joins TRBV19 to TRBJ1-1; maybe TRBD1 (6 bases). Germline CDR1 reads LNHDA; CDR2 reads SQIVND (reference sequence). The CDR3 extends over 12 amino acids. The ends were cut back, 8 bases at V and 7 bases at J, with 14 bases in the middle. Here the CDR3 DNA reads TGTGCCAGTCGTTGGGGGGCCGGTGAAGCTTTCTTT. It encodes CASRWGAGEAFF.

This sequence joins TRBV27 and TRBJ2-1; no clear D. This CDR3 spans 13 amino acids. The germline gives CDR1 MNHEY, CDR2 SMNVEV (reference sequence). Between the trimmed V and J ends, which lost 5 bases and 10 bases, there was a span of 15 bases. CDR3 region: CASSPNLLGEQFF. CDR3 bases: TGTGCCAGCAGTCCGAACCTATTAGGAGAGCAGTTCTTC.

This clone has only one observation. The rearrangement joins TRBV11-3 to TRBJ2-1; 9 bases fit TRBD2. With V trimmed by 6 bases and J by 3 bases, 6 bases remained unmatched. This CDR3 contains 15 residues. CDR1 is SGHNT, CDR2 YENEEA, per germline. The CDR3 nucleotides read TGTGCCAGCAGGCATAGCGGGAGTTTCTACAATGAGCAGTTCTTC. Protein product: CASRHSGSFYNEQFF. The entire variable domain, with the rest obtained from reference TRBV11-3 and TRBJ2-1, is as follows: EAGVVQSPRYKIIEKKQPVAFWCNPISGHNTLYWYLQNLGQGPELLIRYENEEAVDDSQLPKDRFSAERLKGVDSTLKIQPAELGDSAVYLCASRHSGSFYNEQFFGPGTRLTVL.